This T cell receptor beta chain was sequenced during a study of blood T cells in healthy people across ages. Regarding the study as a whole: A strong correlation was found between TCR beta diversity and the percentage of naive T cells.

Next came a second PCR, run for about 6 to 12 cycles, which used a sample-barcoded 5' primer along with a J-beta primer mix. MiXCR, run by TCRdb on the 5' RACE reads, gives a single entry per CDR3 protein. The table lists some 1.5 million distinct CDR3 sequences, 35% to 45% of them singletons, with about 4% in the top ten. This CDR3 region has 11 residues. Germline lookup yields CDR1 MNHEY and CDR2 SMNVEV (reference sequence). V was shortened by 5 bases and J by 12 bases, with 11 bases between the two germline ends. Remarks on this clonotype: Its target is unknown.

The receptor's source is a woman aged 18-29 years in good health. This sequence joins TRBV27 and TRBJ2-1; D possibly uses TRBD1 or TRBD2 (5 bases each). The specimen was blood. The CDR3 region has the DNA TGTGCCAGCAGTCCCGGGGCAAGGCAGTTCTTC. Protein sequence: CASSPGARQFF.